This TCR beta chain was captured by sequencing in a study of CD8 T cells in ankylosing spondylitis. TCRdb independently ran MiXCR on the 5' RACE reads; one entry per CDR3 protein. Among 250,000 or so distinct CDR3 sequences listed, over 9.5% were seen once. CDR3 length: 13 amino acids. This clonotype was picked up many times. The specimen was blood, either unsorted or a sorted T cell fraction (not recorded which). V gene TRBV21-1 combines with J gene TRBJ1-2; TRBD1, the table's D call, was not compared with the DNA. TRBV21-1 is a known pseudogene. The clonotype comes from a male donor with ankylosing spondylitis or in good health (not recorded which). DNA of the CDR3: TGTGCCAGCACCTTTATCCACAGGGATGGCTACACCTTC. Protein product: CASTFIHRDGYTF.